This T cell receptor (beta chain) was found in a study of T cells in Graves' hyperthyroidism and ophthalmopathy. CDR1 and CDR2 (germline): KGHDR, SFDVKD. The CDR3 runs 14 residues. The ends were cut back, 9 bases at V and 6 bases at J, with 19 bases in the middle. TCR beta CDR3 regions were amplified from RNA transcripts. First-round RT-PCR targeting the TCR CDR3 was performed with the HTBI primer set. From the multiplex PCR reads, TCRdb called clonotypes with MiXCR, one entry per CDR3 protein. The sample has about 600,000 distinct CDR3 sequences, 14% seen once. The clonotype originates from a woman between 18 and 29 years old with Graves' ophthalmopathy. This rearrangement joins TRBV24-1 to TRBJ1-1; a possible D gene is TRBD1 (6 bases). Input material: blood. The CDR3 DNA is TGTGCCACCGCTCCCCGGGGGCGCGAGGCTGAAGCTTTCTTT. Protein product: CATAPRGREAEAFF.